Detailed here is one T cell receptor (beta chain). This clonotype was seen more than once but under ten times. What this receptor recognizes is not known. Per-nucleotide qualities are absent, and no much larger clonotype sits a single base away. Ficoll-Paque density gradient centrifugation was the method used to isolate PBMCs. From its cysteine to its phenylalanine, the CDR3 spans 16 amino acids. Only the CDR3 part of the read is kept: 48 bases, read in frame from the first base. Looking up the germline V gene (reference sequence) yields CDR1 DFQATT and CDR2 SNEGSKA. The germline ends are 19 bases apart after V is trimmed by 4 bases and J by 2 bases. The data stem from a study of T-cell memory formation after mild COVID-19 (dated by TCRdb to the early 2020s). With respect to the entire study: TCR sequence clusters from the two donors were largely donor specific. In two donors, T-cell clones that expanded and contracted after mild COVID-19 were tracked by sequencing TCRalpha and TCRbeta repertoires over time. The cohort was made up of two young adult volunteers, one female and one male, who were previously healthy.

Data came from an Illumina NovaSeq 6000. cDNA libraries for TCRalpha and TCRbeta were prepared by 5'RACE using constant-segment primers, with sample barcodes and unique molecular identifiers added. RNA was extracted from every sample with Trizol reagent. The libraries were amplified in two PCR steps, and the second step added a second sample barcode and Illumina TruSeq adapters. The libraries were sequenced on an Illumina NovaSeq using 2 x 150 bp paired-end reads. Per the original workflow: The reads were demultiplexed and collapsed into UMI-guided consensus sequences using migec v1.2.7. Using mixcr v2.1.11, UMI consensuses were aligned to TRA and TRB V and J templates and then assembled into clonotypes. Expanded or contracted clonotypes were those called significant by both edgeR and NoisET, with noise models trained on biological replicates. For edgeR calls, the thresholds were a false discovery rate-adjusted p below 0.01 and a log2 fold-change of 1. PCA with hierarchical clustering of max-normalized trajectories of the 1000 most abundant clonotypes was used as exploratory dynamics analysis. Separately sequenced CD4+ and CD8+ repertoires were used to assign a CD4 or CD8 phenotype to each responding clone. The public reads were reanalyzed by TCRdb: fastp trimming at Q25, MiXCR alignment, in-frame beta chains only. Each CDR3 protein appears once, grouped with its most common genes and DNA. The V and J calls here are based on TCRdb, not the publication. This sample has approximately 300,000 distinct CDR3 sequences in its table, and roughly 15% of those were observed once. Of the sample, around 23% is held by the ten largest clones.

The paper's findings and limits, for the study overall: Contracting CD4+ clones turned up mainly in the CM and EM memory subsets, whereas EMRA was where CD8+ clones were enriched. Clones contracting from day 15 to 85 had balanced CD4/CD8 phenotypes, while a second wave expanding from day 15 to 37 was biased towards CD4+. SARS-CoV-2 specificity of the second-wave clones peaking on day 37 was not confirmed. The study covered only a couple of mild cases, and larger cohorts including severe cases with pre-infection samples were considered necessary. The detection of some responding clones in pre-infection memory suggests that pre-existing cross-reactive memory T cells joined the SARS-CoV-2 response.

The V gene is TRBV20-1 and the J gene is TRBJ2-3, with the D gene possibly TRBD1 or TRBD2, each one fitting 5 bases. The sample was PBMCs or a T cell subset sorted from them (not recorded which). The source of this sequence is a man aged 18 to 30 who had mild COVID-19 (a few samples of this study predate the infection). The sample titles of this study are shuffled in the database, so cell type and time point are left out; the donor was told from shared clones. This receptor carries the CDR3 CSANPRGSPNTDTQYF. The nucleotide sequence is TGCAGTGCTAACCCGAGGGGCAGCCCCAACACAGATACGCAGTATTTT.